Reported below is one TCR beta chain. The target antigen is unknown. Germline trimming cut 5 bases from V and 0 bases from J; bases unmatched to any gene: 6. The CDR3 has 17 residues. Germline lookup yields CDR1 MNHEY and CDR2 SMNVEV (reference sequence). This record comes from a study of cytomegalovirus exposure and HLA in healthy donors. Study outcomes and limitations: HLA allele associations emerged for around 15,000 TCR beta sequences in a later analysis, at 0.05 false discovery rate. In a later analysis, TCR beta V- and J-gene trimming showed a link to a missense DCLRE1C variant.

The PCR used 60 Vbeta and 13 Jbeta primers. Assay used: immunoSEQ multiplex PCR; TCRdb lists only in-frame clones, some missing. This table holds 160,000 or so clones, roughly 85% found once. The sequencing sample was made of PBMCs. The rearrangement joins TRBV27 to TRBJ1-5; 11 bases align to TRBD1. The source is a woman aged 30 to 39 in good health and CMV-seronegative. CDR3 protein: CASSRTGGYNSNQPQHF. The DNA of the CDR3 is TGTGCCAGCAGTAGGACAGGGGGCTACAATAGCAATCAGCCCCAGCATTTT.